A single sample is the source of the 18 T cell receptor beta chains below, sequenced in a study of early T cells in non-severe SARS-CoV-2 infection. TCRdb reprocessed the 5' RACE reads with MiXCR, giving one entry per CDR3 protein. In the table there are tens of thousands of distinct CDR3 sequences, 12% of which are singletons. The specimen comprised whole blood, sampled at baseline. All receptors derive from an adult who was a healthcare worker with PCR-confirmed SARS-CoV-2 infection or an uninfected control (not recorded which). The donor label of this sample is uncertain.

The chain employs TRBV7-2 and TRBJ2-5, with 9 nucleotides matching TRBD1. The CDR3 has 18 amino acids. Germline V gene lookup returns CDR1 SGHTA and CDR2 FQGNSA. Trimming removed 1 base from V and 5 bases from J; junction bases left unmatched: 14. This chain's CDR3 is CASSLGFVGTGIRETQYF. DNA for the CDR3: TGTGCCAGCAGCTTAGGTTTTGTCGGGACAGGGATTAGGGAGACCCAGTACTTC.

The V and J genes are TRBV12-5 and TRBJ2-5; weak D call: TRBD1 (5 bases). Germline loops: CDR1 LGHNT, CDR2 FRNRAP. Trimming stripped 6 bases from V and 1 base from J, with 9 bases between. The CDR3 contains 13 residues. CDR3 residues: CASGLGAQETQYF. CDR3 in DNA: TGTGCTAGTGGCCTAGGGGCCCAAGAGACCCAGTACTTC.

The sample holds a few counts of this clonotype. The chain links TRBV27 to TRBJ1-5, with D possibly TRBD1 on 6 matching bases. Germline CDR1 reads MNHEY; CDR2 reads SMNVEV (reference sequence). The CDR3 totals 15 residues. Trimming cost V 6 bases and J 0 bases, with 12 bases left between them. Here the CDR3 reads CASRITGSSNQPQHF. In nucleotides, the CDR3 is TGTGCCAGCAGGATTACAGGGTCTAGCAATCAGCCCCAGCATTTT.

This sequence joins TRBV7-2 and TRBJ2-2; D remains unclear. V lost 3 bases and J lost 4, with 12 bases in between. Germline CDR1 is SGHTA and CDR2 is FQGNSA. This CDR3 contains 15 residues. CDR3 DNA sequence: TGTGCCAGCAGCTTCTCGTGGGTGGGCACCGGGGAGCTGTTTTTT. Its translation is CASSFSWVGTGELFF.

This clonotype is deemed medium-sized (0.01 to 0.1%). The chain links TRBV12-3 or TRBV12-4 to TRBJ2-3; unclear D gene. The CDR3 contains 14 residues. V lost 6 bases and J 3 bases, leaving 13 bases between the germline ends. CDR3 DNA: TGTGCCAGCAGCCTATCACTGGTGACAGATACGCAGTATTTT. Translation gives CASSLSLVTDTQYF.

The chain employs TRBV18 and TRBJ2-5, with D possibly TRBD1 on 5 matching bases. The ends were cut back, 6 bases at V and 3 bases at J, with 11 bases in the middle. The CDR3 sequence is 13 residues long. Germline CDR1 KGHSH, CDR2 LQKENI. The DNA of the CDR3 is TGTGCCAGCTCTCACGGCAGGGAAGAGACCCAGTACTTC. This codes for CASSHGREETQYF.

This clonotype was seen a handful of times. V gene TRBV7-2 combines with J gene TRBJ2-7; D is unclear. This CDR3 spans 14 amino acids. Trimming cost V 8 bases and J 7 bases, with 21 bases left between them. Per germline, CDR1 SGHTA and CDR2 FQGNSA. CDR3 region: CASDDGSDVKEQYV. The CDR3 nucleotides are TGTGCCAGCGACGATGGATCGGATGTTAAGGAGCAGTACGTC.

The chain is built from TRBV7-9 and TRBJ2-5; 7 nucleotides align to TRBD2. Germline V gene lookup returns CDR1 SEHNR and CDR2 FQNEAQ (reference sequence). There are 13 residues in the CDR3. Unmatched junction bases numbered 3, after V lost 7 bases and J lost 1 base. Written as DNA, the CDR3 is TGTGCCAGCACGCGGGGGTCCCAAGAGACCCAGTACTTC. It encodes CASTRGSQETQYF. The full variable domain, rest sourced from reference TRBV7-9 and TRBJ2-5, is DTGVSQNPRHKITKRGQNVTFRCDPISEHNRLYWYRQTLGQGPEFLTYFQNEAQLEKSRLLSDRFSAERPKGSFSTLEIQRTEQGDSAMYLCASTRGSQETQYFGPGTRLLVL.

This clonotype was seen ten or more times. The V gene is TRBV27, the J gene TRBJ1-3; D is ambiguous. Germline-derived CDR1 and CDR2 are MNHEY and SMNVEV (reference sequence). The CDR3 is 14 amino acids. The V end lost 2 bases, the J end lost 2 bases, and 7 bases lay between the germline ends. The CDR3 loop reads CASSLGSTGNTIYF. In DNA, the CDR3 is TGTGCCAGCAGTTTAGGGAGTACTGGAAACACCATATATTTT.

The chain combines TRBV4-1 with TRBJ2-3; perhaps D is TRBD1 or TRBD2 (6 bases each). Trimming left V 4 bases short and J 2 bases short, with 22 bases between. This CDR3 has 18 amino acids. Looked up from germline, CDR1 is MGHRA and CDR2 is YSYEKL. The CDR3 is CASSPLTGGGHLTDTQYF. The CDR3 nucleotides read TGCGCCAGCAGCCCCCTAACAGGAGGGGGGCACCTCACAGATACGCAGTATTTT.

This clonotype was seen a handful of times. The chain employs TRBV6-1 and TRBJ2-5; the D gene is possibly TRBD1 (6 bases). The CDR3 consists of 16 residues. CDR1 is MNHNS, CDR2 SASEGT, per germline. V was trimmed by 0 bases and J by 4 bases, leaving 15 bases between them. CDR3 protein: CASSEALSGRGETQYF. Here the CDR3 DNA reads TGTGCCAGCAGTGAAGCGCTCAGTGGCAGGGGAGAGACCCAGTACTTC.

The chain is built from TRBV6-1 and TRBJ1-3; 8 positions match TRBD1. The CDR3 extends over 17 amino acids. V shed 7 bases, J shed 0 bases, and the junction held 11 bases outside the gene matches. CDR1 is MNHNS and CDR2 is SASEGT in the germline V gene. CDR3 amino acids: CASNHQGTGYSGNTIYF. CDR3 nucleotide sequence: TGTGCCAGCAACCATCAGGGGACAGGCTACTCTGGAAACACCATATATTTT.

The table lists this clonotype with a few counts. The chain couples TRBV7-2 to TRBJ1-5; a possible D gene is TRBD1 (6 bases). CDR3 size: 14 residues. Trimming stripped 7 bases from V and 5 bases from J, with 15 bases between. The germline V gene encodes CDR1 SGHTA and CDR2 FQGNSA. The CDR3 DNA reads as TGTGCCAGCACCCGACTATCAGGGGATCAGCCCCAGCATTTT. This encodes CASTRLSGDQPQHF.

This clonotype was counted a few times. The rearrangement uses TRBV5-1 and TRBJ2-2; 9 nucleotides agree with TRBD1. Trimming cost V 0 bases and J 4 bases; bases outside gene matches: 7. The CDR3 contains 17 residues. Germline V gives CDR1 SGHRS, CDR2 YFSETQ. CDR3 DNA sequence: TGCGCCAGCAGCTTGGGGCTCGGGACAGGGATCACCGGGGAGCTGTTTTTT. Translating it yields CASSLGLGTGITGELFF.

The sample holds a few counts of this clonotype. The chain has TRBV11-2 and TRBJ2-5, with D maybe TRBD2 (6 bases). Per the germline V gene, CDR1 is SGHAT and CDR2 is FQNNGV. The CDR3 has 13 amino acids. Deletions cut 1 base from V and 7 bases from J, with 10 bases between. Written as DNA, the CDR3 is TGTGCCAGCAGCTTAGCCGTGGAGGGGACCCAGTACTTC. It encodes CASSLAVEGTQYF.

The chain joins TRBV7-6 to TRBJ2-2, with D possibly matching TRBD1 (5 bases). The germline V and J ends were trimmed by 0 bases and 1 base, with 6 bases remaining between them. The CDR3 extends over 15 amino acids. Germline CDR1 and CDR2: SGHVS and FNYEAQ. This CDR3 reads CASSLARGNTGELFF. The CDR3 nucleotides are TGTGCCAGCAGCTTAGCAAGGGGGAACACCGGGGAGCTGTTTTTT. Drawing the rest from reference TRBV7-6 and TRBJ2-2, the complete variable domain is GAGVSQSPRYKVTKRGQDVALRCDPISGHVSLYWYRQALGQGPEFLTYFNYEAQQDKSGLPNDRFSAERPEGSISTLTIQRTEQRDSAMYRCASSLARGNTGELFFGEGSRLTVL.

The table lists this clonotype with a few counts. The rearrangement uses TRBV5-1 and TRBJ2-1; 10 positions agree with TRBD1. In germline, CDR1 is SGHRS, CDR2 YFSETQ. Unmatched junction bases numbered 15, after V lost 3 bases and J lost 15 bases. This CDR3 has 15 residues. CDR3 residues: CASSWSLGTGVQLFF. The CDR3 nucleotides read TGCGCCAGCAGCTGGAGCTTGGGGACAGGGGTTCAGCTGTTCTTC.

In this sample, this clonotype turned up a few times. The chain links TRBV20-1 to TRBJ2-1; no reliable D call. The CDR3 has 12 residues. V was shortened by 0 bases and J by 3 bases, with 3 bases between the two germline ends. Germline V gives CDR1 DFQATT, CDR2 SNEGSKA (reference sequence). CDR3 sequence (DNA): TGCAGTGCTAGAGAACGCTACAATGAGCAGTTCTTC. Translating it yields CSARERYNEQFF.